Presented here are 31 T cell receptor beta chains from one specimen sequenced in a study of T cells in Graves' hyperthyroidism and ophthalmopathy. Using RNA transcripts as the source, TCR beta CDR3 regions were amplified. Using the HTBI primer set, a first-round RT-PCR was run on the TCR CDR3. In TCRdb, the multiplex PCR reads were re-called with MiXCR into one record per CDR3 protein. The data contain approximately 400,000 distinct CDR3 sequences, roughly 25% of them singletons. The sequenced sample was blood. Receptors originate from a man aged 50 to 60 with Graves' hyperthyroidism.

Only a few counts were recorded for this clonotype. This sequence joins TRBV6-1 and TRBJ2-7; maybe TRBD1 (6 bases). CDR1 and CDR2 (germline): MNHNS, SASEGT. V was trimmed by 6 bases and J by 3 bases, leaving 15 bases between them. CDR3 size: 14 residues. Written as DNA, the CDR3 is TGTGCCAGCAGACGGGACACCGAAATCTACGAGCAGTACTTC. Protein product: CASRRDTEIYEQYF.

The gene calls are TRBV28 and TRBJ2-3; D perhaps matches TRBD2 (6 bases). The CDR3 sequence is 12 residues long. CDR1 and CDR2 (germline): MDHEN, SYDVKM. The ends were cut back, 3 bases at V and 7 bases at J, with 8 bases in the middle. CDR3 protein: CASSLGLHTQYF. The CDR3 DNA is TGTGCCAGCAGTTTGGGACTTCATACGCAGTATTTT.

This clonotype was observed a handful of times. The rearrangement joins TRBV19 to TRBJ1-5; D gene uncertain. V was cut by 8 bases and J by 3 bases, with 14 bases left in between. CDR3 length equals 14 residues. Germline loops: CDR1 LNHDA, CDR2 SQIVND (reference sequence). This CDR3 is CASSPVTDNQPQHF. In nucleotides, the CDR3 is TGTGCCAGTTCCCCCGTGACGGACAATCAGCCCCAGCATTTT.

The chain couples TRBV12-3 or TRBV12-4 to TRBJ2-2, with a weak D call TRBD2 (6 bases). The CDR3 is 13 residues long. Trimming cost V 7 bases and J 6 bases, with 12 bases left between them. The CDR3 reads CASTKTRSGELFF. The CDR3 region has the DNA TGTGCCAGCACCAAGACTAGATCCGGGGAGCTGTTTTTT.

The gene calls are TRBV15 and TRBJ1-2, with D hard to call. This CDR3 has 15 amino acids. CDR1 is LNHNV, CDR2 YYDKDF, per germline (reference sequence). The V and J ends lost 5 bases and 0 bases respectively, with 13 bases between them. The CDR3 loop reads CATSARSTPNYGYTF. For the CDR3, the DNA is TGTGCCACCAGCGCTCGATCGACACCTAACTATGGCTACACCTTC.

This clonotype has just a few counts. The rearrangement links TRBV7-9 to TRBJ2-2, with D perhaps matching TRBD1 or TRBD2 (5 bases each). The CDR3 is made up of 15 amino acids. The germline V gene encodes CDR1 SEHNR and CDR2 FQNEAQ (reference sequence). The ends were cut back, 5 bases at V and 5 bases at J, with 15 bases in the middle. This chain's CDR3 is CASSPMGVSTGELFF. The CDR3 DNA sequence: TGTGCCAGCAGCCCCATGGGGGTCTCAACCGGGGAGCTGTTTTTT.

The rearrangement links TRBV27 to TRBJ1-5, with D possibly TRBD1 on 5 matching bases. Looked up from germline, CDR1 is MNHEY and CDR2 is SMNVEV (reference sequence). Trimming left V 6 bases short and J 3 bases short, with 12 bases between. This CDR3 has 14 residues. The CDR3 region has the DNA TGTGCCAGCAGCCCAGCAGGGTCCAATCAGCCCCAGCATTTT. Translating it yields CASSPAGSNQPQHF.

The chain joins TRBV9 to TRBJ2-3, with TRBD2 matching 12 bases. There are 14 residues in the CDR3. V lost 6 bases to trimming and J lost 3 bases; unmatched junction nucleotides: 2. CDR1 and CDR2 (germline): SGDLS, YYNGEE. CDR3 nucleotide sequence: TGTGCCAGCATCCTAGCGGGAGGGACAGATACGCAGTATTTT. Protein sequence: CASILAGGTDTQYF.

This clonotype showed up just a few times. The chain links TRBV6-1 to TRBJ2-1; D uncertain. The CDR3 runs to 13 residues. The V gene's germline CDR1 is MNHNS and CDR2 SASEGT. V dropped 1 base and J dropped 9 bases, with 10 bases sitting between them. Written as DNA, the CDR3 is TGTGCCAGCAGTGAAGAATCGGCCCGTGAGCAGTTCTTC. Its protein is CASSEESAREQFF.

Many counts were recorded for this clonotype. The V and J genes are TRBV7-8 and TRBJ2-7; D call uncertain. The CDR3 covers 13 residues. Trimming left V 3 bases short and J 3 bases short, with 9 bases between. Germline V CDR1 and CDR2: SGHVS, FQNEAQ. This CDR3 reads CASSFGPSYEQYF. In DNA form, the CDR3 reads TGTGCCAGCAGCTTCGGACCGAGCTACGAGCAGTACTTC.

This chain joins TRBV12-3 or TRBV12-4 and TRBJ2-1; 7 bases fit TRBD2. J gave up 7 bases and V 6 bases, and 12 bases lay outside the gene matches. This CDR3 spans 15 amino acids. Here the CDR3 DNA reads TGTGCCAGCAGGACCAGCGGGGTGAGAATGAATGAGCAGTTCTTC. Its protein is CASRTSGVRMNEQFF.

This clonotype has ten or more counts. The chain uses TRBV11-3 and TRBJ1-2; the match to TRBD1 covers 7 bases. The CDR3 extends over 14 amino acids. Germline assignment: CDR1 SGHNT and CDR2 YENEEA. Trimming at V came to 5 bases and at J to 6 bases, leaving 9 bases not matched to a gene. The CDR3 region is CASSRTEGAHGYTF. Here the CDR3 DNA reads TGTGCCAGCAGCCGAACCGAGGGGGCGCATGGCTACACCTTC.

The CDR3 nucleotides are TGTGCCAGTAGCCCCCGAGGCAGGACCTACAATGAGCAGTTCTTC. This encodes CASSPRGRTYNEQFF. V and J are TRBV19 and TRBJ2-1; D remains ambiguous. Germline assignment: CDR1 LNHDA and CDR2 SQIVND (reference sequence). There are 15 residues in the CDR3. Trimming removed 6 bases at V and 2 bases at J, with 14 bases between.

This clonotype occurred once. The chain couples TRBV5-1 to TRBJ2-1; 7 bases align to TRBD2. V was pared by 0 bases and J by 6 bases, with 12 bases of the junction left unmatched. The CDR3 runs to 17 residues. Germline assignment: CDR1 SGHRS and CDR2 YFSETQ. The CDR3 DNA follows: TGCGCCAGCAGCTTGGACCACCGGGACTACCTTGGCAATGAGCAGTTCTTC. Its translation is CASSLDHRDYLGNEQFF.

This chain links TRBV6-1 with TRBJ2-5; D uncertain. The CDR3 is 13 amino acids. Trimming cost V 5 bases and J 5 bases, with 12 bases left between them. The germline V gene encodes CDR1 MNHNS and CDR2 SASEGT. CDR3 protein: CASSYGDGETQYF. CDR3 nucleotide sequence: TGTGCCAGCAGTTATGGTGATGGGGAGACCCAGTACTTC.

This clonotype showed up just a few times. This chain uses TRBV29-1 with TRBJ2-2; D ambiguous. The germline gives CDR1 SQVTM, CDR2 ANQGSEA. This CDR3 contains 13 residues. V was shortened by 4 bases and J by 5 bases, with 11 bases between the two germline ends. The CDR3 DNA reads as TGCAGCGTTGCCCAATTTCAAACCGGGGAGCTGTTTTTT. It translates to CSVAQFQTGELFF.

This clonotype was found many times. The CDR3 nucleotides read TGTGCCAGCAGCTTAGCTAGCGGGGGCTCAGATACGCAGTATTTT. This gives the protein CASSLASGGSDTQYF. The chain has TRBV11-2 and TRBJ2-3, with 10 bases identical to TRBD2. Per the germline V gene, CDR1 is SGHAT and CDR2 is FQNNGV. This CDR3 comprises 15 residues. V shed 1 base and J 4 bases; nucleotides not matched to a gene: 2.

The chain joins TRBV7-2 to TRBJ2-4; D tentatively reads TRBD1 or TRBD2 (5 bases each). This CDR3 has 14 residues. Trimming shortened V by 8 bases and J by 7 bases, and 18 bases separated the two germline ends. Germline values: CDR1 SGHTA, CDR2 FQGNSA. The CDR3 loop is CASLDPGGSNIQYF. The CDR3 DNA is TGTGCCAGCCTTGACCCTGGGGGATCTAACATTCAGTACTTC. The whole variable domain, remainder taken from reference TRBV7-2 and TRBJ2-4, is GAGVSQSPSNKVTEKGKDVELRCDPISGHTALYWYRQSLGQGLEFLIYFQGNSAPDKSGLPSDRFSAERTGGSVSTLTIQRTQQEDSAVYLCASLDPGGSNIQYFGAGTRLSVL.

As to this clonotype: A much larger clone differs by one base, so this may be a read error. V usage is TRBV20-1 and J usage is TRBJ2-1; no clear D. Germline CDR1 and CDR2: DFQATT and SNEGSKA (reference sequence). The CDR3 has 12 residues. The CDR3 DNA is TGCAGTGCTAGAGATTTCGACAATGATCAGTTCTTC. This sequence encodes CSARDFDNDQFF.

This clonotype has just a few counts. For the CDR3, the DNA is TGCAGCTACAGGGGCTCCTACGAGCAGTACTTC. This codes for CSYRGSYEQYF. This rearrangement joins TRBV20-1 to TRBJ2-7; 7 positions agree with TRBD1. There are 11 residues in the CDR3. The germline CDR1 and CDR2 sequences are DFQATT and SNEGSKA (reference sequence).

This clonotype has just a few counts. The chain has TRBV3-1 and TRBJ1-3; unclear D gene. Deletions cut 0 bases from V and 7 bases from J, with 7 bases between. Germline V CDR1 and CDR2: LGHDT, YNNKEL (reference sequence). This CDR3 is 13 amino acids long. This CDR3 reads CASSQEGWNTIYF. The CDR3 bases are TGTGCCAGCAGCCAAGAAGGGTGGAACACCATATATTTT.

DNA for the CDR3: TGTGCCAGCAGCGGGGGAACCGGGTTGAGCTCCTATAATTCACCCCTCCACTTT. Its protein is CASSGGTGLSSYNSPLHF. This rearrangement joins TRBV11-2 to TRBJ1-6; D is possibly TRBD1 (5 bases). V was shortened by 5 bases and J by 0 bases, with 17 bases between the two germline ends. The length of the CDR3 is 18 residues. Germline loops: CDR1 SGHAT, CDR2 FQNNGV.

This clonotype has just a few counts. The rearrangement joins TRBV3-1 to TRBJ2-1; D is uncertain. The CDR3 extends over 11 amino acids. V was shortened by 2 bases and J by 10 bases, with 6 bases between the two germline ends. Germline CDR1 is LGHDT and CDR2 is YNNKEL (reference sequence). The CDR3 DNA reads TGTGCCAGCAGCCAACGTGGGGAGCAGTTCTTC. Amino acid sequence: CASSQRGEQFF.

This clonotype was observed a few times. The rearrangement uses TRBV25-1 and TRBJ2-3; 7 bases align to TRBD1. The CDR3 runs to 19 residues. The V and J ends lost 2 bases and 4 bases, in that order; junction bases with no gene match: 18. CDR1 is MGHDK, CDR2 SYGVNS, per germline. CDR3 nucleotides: TGTGCCAGCAGTGAAGAAGGGGACAGTTTTTGGTTTAAGCCAGATACGCAGTATTTT. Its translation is CASSEEGDSFWFKPDTQYF.

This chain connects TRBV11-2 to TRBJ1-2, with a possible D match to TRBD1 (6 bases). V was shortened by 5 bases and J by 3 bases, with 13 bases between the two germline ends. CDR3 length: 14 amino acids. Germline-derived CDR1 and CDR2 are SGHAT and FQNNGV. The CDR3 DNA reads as TGTGCCAGCAGCCCTACACAGGGAGACTATGGCTACACCTTC. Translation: CASSPTQGDYGYTF.

CDR3 sequence (DNA): TGTGCCTGGAGTAAACTAAGGACCGGGGAGCTGTTTTTT. It is translated as CAWSKLRTGELFF. The genes are TRBV30 and TRBJ2-2; no firm D call. Trimming cost V 2 bases and J 5 bases, with 9 bases left between them. The germline V gene has CDR1 GTSNPN and CDR2 SVGIG (reference sequence). CDR3 length: 13 amino acids.

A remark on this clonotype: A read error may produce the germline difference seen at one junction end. The CDR3 sequence: CSSSPDRTSARGYTF. The CDR3 region has the DNA TGTTCCAGCTCACCAGACAGGACTTCCGCCCGCGGCTACACCTTC. The chain couples TRBV18 to TRBJ1-2, with D possibly TRBD1 on 6 matching bases. The CDR3 spans 15 residues. CDR1 KGHSH and CDR2 LQKENI come from the germline V gene.

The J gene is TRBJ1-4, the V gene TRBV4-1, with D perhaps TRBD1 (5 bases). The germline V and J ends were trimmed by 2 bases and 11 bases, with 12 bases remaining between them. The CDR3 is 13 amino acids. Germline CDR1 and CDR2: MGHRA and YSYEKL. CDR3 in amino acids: CASSQPPGYKLFF. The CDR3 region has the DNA TGCGCCAGCAGCCAACCTCCAGGGTACAAACTGTTTTTT.

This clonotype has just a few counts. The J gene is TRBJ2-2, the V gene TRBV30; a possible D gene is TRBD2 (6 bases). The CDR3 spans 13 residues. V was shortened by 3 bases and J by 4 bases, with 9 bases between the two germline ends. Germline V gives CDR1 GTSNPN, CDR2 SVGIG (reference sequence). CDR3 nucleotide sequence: TGTGCCTGGAGACGGGAGTCCACCGGGGAGCTGTTTTTT. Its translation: CAWRRESTGELFF.

The CDR3 protein is CAGKDGRYEQYF. As DNA, the CDR3 is TGTGCCGGTAAGGACGGCCGGTACGAGCAGTACTTC. The chain couples TRBV30 to TRBJ2-7; D gene ambiguous. V lost 8 bases, J lost 4 bases, and 15 bases lay in between. Germline V CDR1 and CDR2: GTSNPN, SVGIG (reference sequence). This CDR3 is 12 amino acids long.

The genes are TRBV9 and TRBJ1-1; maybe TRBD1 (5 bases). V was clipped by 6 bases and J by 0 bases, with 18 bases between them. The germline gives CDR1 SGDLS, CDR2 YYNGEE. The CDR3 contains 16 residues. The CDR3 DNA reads TGTGCCAGCACCGCATGGGTGGGGGGACTGAACACTGAAGCTTTCTTT. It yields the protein CASTAWVGGLNTEAFF.